The 24 T cell receptor beta chains below come from one sample, sequenced in a study of T cell changes during pregnancy in multiple sclerosis. The method was immunoSEQ multiplex PCR; TCRdb's version includes in-frame clones alone and lacks a portion of them. The sample has about 79,000 clones; about 93% are singletons. The starting material was peripheral blood, obtained in the second trimester of pregnancy. These receptors all stem from a female donor in good health, enrolled as a control in a pregnancy study.

V gene TRBV10-3 combines with J gene TRBJ1-2, with 7 bases matching TRBD1. V shed 4 bases, J shed 6 bases, and the junction held 8 bases outside the gene matches. CDR1 ENHRY and CDR2 SYGVKD come from the germline V gene. The CDR3 consists of 14 residues. The CDR3 region is CAISGDSQSHGYTF. The CDR3 DNA follows: TGTGCCATCAGTGGGGACAGTCAATCCCATGGCTACACCTTC.

The CDR3 spells CASSPGASSGNTIYF. The CDR3 DNA follows: TGTGCCAGCTCACCGGGGGCCAGCTCTGGAAACACCATATATTTT. V gene TRBV18 combines with J gene TRBJ1-3; D may be TRBD1 (6 bases). V was trimmed by 3 bases and J by 0 bases, leaving 9 bases between them. Germline loops: CDR1 KGHSH, CDR2 LQKENI. The CDR3 extends over 15 amino acids.

V gene TRBV6-5 combines with J gene TRBJ1-5, with no clear D. CDR1 is MNHEY and CDR2 is SVGAGI in the germline V gene. The CDR3 consists of 15 residues. Trimming left V 2 bases short and J 2 bases short, with 10 bases between. For the CDR3, the DNA is TGTGCCAGCAGTTACGGAGGAAGTGGCAATCAGCCCCAGCATTTT. It specifies CASSYGGSGNQPQHF.

The chain employs TRBV7-2 and TRBJ2-7, with TRBD2 matching 11 bases. The germline V gene has CDR1 SGHTA and CDR2 FQGNSA. Trimming cost V 2 bases and J 2 bases; bases outside gene matches: 2. This CDR3 contains 15 residues. The CDR3 sequence: CASSLRLAGPYEQYF. CDR3 bases: TGTGCCAGCAGCTTACGACTAGCGGGGCCCTACGAGCAGTACTTC.

The rearrangement links TRBV2 to TRBJ2-5; no reliable D call. Germline loops: CDR1 SNHLY, CDR2 FYNNEI. Trimming pared 6 bases from V and 1 base from J, leaving 18 bases between. The CDR3 is 16 residues long. The CDR3 reads CASRSRRLLLQETQYF. DNA of the CDR3: TGTGCCAGCAGGTCTCGCAGACTTCTACTCCAAGAGACCCAGTACTTC. The variable domain in full, completed from reference TRBV2 and TRBJ2-5, reads EPEVTQTPSHQVTQMGQEVILRCVPISNHLYFYWYRQILGQKVEFLVSFYNNEISEKSEIFDDQFSVERPDGSNFTLKIRSTKLEDSAMYFCASRSRRLLLQETQYFGPGTRLLVL.

This chain joins TRBV29-1 and TRBJ1-1; possibly TRBD1 for D (6 bases). The germline gives CDR1 SQVTM, CDR2 ANQGSEA. CDR3 size: 15 residues. Deletions cut 0 bases from V and 6 bases from J, with 17 bases between. The CDR3 region is CSVEDPGQIRAEAFF. The CDR3, as DNA: TGCAGCGTTGAAGATCCTGGACAGATTCGGGCTGAAGCTTTCTTT.

The chain links TRBV4-1 to TRBJ2-5; 8 nucleotides line up with TRBD2. Germline V gene sequence: CDR1 MGHRA, CDR2 YSYEKL. Trimming cost V 5 bases and J 2 bases; bases outside gene matches: 10. The CDR3 totals 16 residues. The CDR3 is CASSKGLAGGQETQYF. The CDR3 region has the DNA TGCGCCAGCAGCAAGGGACTTGCGGGGGGACAAGAGACCCAGTACTTC.

This chain connects TRBV7-3 to TRBJ1-3; 9 bases fit TRBD1. The CDR3 is made up of 15 amino acids. Germline values: CDR1 SGHTA, CDR2 FQGTGA. V dropped 3 bases and J dropped 2; count of bases not matched to a gene: 2. Here the CDR3 DNA reads TGTGCCAGCAGCTTGGGGACAGGGACTGGAAACACCATATATTTT. It translates to CASSLGTGTGNTIYF.

Many counts were recorded for this clone. The DNA for the CDR3 is TGTGCCAGTAGTATAGGAGGGACAGTGAACACCGGGGAGCTGTTTTTT. This translates into CASSIGGTVNTGELFF. The V call is TRBV19, the J call TRBJ2-2; TRBD1 aligns across 7 bases. Per germline, CDR1 LNHDA and CDR2 SQIVND (reference sequence). V lost 1 base and J lost 1; bases outside the gene matches: 3. CDR3 length: 16 amino acids.

The CDR3 here is CASSPGTGFRPQHF. The CDR3 DNA reads as TGTGCCAGCAGCCCCGGGACAGGGTTTCGGCCCCAGCATTTT. The V gene is TRBV11-2, the J gene TRBJ1-5; 9 bases are a match to TRBD1. With V trimmed by 5 bases and J by 9 bases, 8 bases remained unmatched. Germline V CDR1 and CDR2: SGHAT, FQNNGV. The CDR3 is 14 residues long.

The rearrangement joins TRBV4-3 to TRBJ1-2, with 8 nucleotides matching TRBD1. CDR1 LGHNA and CDR2 YSLEER come from the germline V gene. Germline trimming cut 4 bases from V and 5 bases from J; bases unmatched to any gene: 9. The CDR3 extends over 15 amino acids. CDR3 protein: CASSLRQGHRYGYTF. In DNA form, the CDR3 reads TGCGCCAGCAGCCTTAGACAGGGGCATCGGTATGGCTACACCTTC.

The chain combines TRBV20-1 with TRBJ2-5; D call uncertain. Germline V CDR1 and CDR2: DFQATT, SNEGSKA (reference sequence). The CDR3 loop spans 10 amino acids. V shed 5 bases and J shed 5 bases, with 6 bases lying between them. Here the CDR3 DNA reads TGCAGTGCTGAGACTGAGACCCAGTACTTC. It is translated as CSAETETQYF.

This chain connects TRBV6-6 to TRBJ1-1, with D uncertain. The CDR3 is 13 residues long. Germline-derived CDR1 and CDR2 are MNHNY and SVGAGI (reference sequence). Between the trimmed V and J ends, which lost 10 bases and 0 bases, there was a span of 12 bases. The CDR3 DNA reads as TGTGCCACTTCGCTAGGAGTGAACACTGAAGCTTTCTTT. As protein: CATSLGVNTEAFF.

The chain joins TRBV4-2 to TRBJ1-5, with 9 bases that match TRBD1. Trimming removed 4 bases from V and 6 bases from J; junction bases left unmatched: 4. CDR3 size: 14 residues. CDR1 and CDR2 (germline): LGHNA, YNFKEQ. The CDR3 spells CASSRQGEGQPQHF. The CDR3 coding sequence is TGTGCCAGCAGCCGACAGGGGGAGGGTCAGCCCCAGCATTTT.

This rearrangement joins TRBV5-1 to TRBJ1-2, with D maybe TRBD1 (5 bases). The germline V and J ends were trimmed by 4 bases and 3 bases, with 19 bases remaining between them. Germline lookup yields CDR1 SGHRS and CDR2 YFSETQ. The CDR3 totals 16 residues. CDR3 sequence (DNA): TGCGCCAGCAGCAACCCCCCGGACACCTTTGACTATGGCTACACCTTC. Amino acids: CASSNPPDTFDYGYTF.

The chain recombines TRBV6-4 with TRBJ2-3, with 7 nucleotides matching TRBD2. Germline V CDR1 and CDR2: MRHNA, SNTAGT. There are 14 residues in the CDR3. With V trimmed by 6 bases and J by 1 base, 4 bases remained unmatched. The CDR3 loop is CASSPRGGTDTQYF. The CDR3 nucleotides read TGTGCCAGCAGCCCCCGGGGGGGCACAGATACGCAGTATTTT.

The rearrangement uses TRBV11-3 and TRBJ2-1; possible D gene TRBD1, 6 bases. V was trimmed by 5 bases and J by 3 bases, leaving 11 bases between them. The CDR3 is 14 amino acids. The germline gives CDR1 SGHNT, CDR2 YENEEA. The CDR3 DNA is TGTGCCAGCAGCCCTCAGGACAGCTACAATGAGCAGTTCTTC. Translating it yields CASSPQDSYNEQFF.

The count of this clone is one. The V and J genes are TRBV5-6 and TRBJ2-1; 11 bases are shared with TRBD2. Per the germline V gene, CDR1 is SGHDT and CDR2 is YYEEEE. The CDR3 is made up of 18 amino acids. The V segment lost 0 bases and the J segment 0 bases; nucleotides outside the gene matches: 5. Written as DNA, the CDR3 is TGTGCCAGCAGCTTGGACCCAACTAGCGGGGGCTCCTACAATGAGCAGTTCTTC. Residues: CASSLDPTSGGSYNEQFF.

V is TRBV29-1 and J is TRBJ1-2, with D possibly matching TRBD1 (6 bases). The CDR3 extends over 12 amino acids. Germline lookup yields CDR1 SQVTM and CDR2 ANQGSEA. V was trimmed by 5 bases and J by 1 base, leaving 8 bases between them. CDR3 sequence: CSVRDNNYGYTF. Written as DNA, the CDR3 is TGCAGCGTTCGGGACAATAACTATGGCTACACCTTC.

The chain combines TRBV7-9 with TRBJ2-7; 7 bases fit TRBD1. In germline, CDR1 is SEHNR, CDR2 FQNEAQ (reference sequence). V shed 4 bases and J 2 bases; nucleotides not matched to a gene: 11. CDR3 length: 16 amino acids. CDR3 DNA: TGTGCCAGCAGCTCAAATTACAGGGGCGACGCCTACGAGCAGTACTTC. It translates to CASSSNYRGDAYEQYF.

This clone was counted a single time. The chain uses TRBV18 and TRBJ1-2; D is perhaps TRBD1 (5 bases). V shed 4 bases and J shed 4 bases, with 13 bases lying between them. This CDR3 has 14 amino acids. In germline, CDR1 is KGHSH, CDR2 LQKENI. The CDR3 loop reads CASSQGTDSYGYTF. CDR3 nucleotide sequence: TGTGCCAGCTCACAGGGGACTGATTCCTATGGCTACACCTTC.

The chain employs TRBV5-4 and TRBJ1-2, with 9 nucleotides matching TRBD1. Trimming took 3 bases from V and 2 from J; bases not matched to a gene: 2. This CDR3 spans 14 amino acids. The germline V gene has CDR1 SGHNT and CDR2 YYREEE (reference sequence). The CDR3 region has the DNA TGTGCCAGCAGCTCAACAGGGGGCAACTATGGCTACACCTTC. Its protein is CASSSTGGNYGYTF.

CDR3 DNA sequence: TGTGCCAGTAGTCACGGAGGGCTGAGGAATTCACCCCTCCACTTT. Amino acid sequence: CASSHGGLRNSPLHF. This chain joins TRBV19 and TRBJ1-6; D is undetermined. Trimming took 5 bases from V and 7 from J, leaving 15 bases between them. Germline CDR1 LNHDA, CDR2 SQIVND (reference sequence). The CDR3 has 15 residues.

The chain couples TRBV7-2 to TRBJ1-2; 8 bases match TRBD1. V trimming: 7 bases; J trimming: 1 base; junction bases outside the gene matches: 8. Germline values: CDR1 SGHTA, CDR2 FQGNSA. CDR3 length: 15 residues. The CDR3 spells CASIRQGAGNYGYTF. Written as DNA, the CDR3 is TGTGCCAGCATCCGGCAGGGGGCGGGTAACTATGGCTACACCTTC.